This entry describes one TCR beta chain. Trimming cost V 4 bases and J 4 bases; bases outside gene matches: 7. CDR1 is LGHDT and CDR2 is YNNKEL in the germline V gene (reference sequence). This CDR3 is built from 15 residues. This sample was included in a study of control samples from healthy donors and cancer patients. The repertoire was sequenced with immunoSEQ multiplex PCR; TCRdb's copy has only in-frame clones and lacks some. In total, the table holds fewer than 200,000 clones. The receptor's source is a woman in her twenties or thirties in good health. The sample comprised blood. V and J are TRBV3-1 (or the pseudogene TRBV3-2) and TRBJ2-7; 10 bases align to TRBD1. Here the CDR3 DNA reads TGTGCCAGCAGCCCCTGGACAGGGGGATGGTACGAGCAGTACTTC. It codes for CASSPWTGGWYEQYF.